The clone carrying this T cell receptor beta chain appeared once. Antigen specificity is unknown. Time point: sample taken at primary tumor resection. From tumor, nontumor lung or frozen PBMC, whole RNA was taken unsorted for sequencing. Untreated early-stage non-small cell lung cancer patients, around 72 in total, were the donors. V lost 0 bases, J lost 8 bases, and 8 bases stayed unmatched. In germline, CDR1 is SGHRS, CDR2 YFSETQ. CDR3 length: 15 amino acids. These data originate in a study of spatial heterogeneity in lung cancer. Overall study: Raw reads showed each unique TCR and UMI combination turning up more than ten times on average.

General study findings and limits: Ubiquitous expanded tumor TCRs surfaced in blood more at resection than they did at follow-up.

The study tagged each TCR cDNA molecule with a unique molecular identifier. Each CDR3 protein gets one entry after TCRdb re-called the 5' RACE reads with MiXCR. The repertoire includes 11,000 to 15,000 distinct CDR3 sequences, 10% to 12% of them detected once, and approximately 35% sits in the top ten. This material consisted of PBMCs, taken at surgery. The chain joins TRBV5-1 to TRBJ2-1; 7 positions agree with TRBD1. The clonotype was recovered from a female donor with early-stage non-small cell lung cancer. The CDR3: CASSLETGRFYEQFF. The CDR3 nucleotides are TGCGCCAGCAGCTTGGAGACAGGGCGGTTTTATGAGCAGTTCTTC.